One sample yielded the 31 T cell receptor beta chains listed below, sequenced in a study of cytotoxic CD8 clonotypes in ibrutinib-treated CLL. Data came from immunoSEQ multiplex PCR; TCRdb stores just in-frame clones and leaves some out. There are some 200,000 clones in the sample; more than 70% occur only once, and about an eighth lies in the top ten. Sample: PBMCs, taken after 12 months of ibrutinib treatment. The receptor source for this set is a human donor with chronic lymphocytic leukemia.

This sequence joins TRBV5-4 and TRBJ2-7; D unresolved. Trimming removed 4 bases at V and 5 bases at J, with 16 bases between. Germline V gene sequence: CDR1 SGHNT, CDR2 YYREEE (reference sequence). The CDR3 covers 14 residues. CDR3 region: CASSPHNFVDEQYF. CDR3 nucleotides: TGTGCCAGCAGCCCGCATAACTTCGTCGACGAGCAGTACTTC.

This clone was seen more than once but under ten times. This chain uses TRBV5-1 with TRBJ1-1; no definite D call. Per germline, CDR1 SGHRS and CDR2 YFSETQ. Trimming removed 1 base from V and 1 base from J, with 8 bases in between. The CDR3 covers 14 residues. CDR3 region: CASSLIPGNTEAFF. The CDR3 nucleotides are TGCGCCAGCAGCTTGATCCCGGGGAACACTGAAGCTTTCTTT.

V and J are TRBV7-8 and TRBJ2-3; D might be TRBD1 (6 bases). With 7 bases removed from V and 6 bases from J, the gap between germline ends came to 14 bases. Germline V gene sequence: CDR1 SGHVS, CDR2 FQNEAQ. The CDR3 has 13 residues. For the CDR3, the DNA is TGTGCCAGCACTCCGAGAAGGGGGGATACGCAGTATTTT. This translates into CASTPRRGDTQYF.

The rearrangement links TRBV7-9 to TRBJ2-5; tentatively, D is TRBD2 (6 bases). The germline V gene encodes CDR1 SEHNR and CDR2 FQNEAQ (reference sequence). The CDR3 totals 15 residues. V was cut by 7 bases and J by 1 base, with 16 bases left in between. This CDR3 reads CASTQPGGVQETQYF. CDR3 sequence (DNA): TGTGCCAGCACCCAACCTGGAGGGGTCCAAGAGACCCAGTACTTC.

This clone was found a few times. CDR3 in DNA: TGCGCCAGCAGCCAAGATCGAAGCTCTGGGGCCAACGTCCTGACTTTC. Translated: CASSQDRSSGANVLTF. The chain uses TRBV4-1 and TRBJ2-6, with D unresolved. Germline CDR1 MGHRA, CDR2 YSYEKL. Between the trimmed V and J ends, which lost 0 bases and 0 bases, there was a span of 6 bases. The CDR3 contains 16 residues.

The table lists this clone with a few counts. The CDR3: CASTSGGEYNEQFF. The CDR3 DNA is TGTGCCAGCACCTCCGGCGGGGAATACAATGAGCAGTTCTTC. The rearrangement links TRBV6-1 to TRBJ2-1; TRBD2 is a possible D gene (6 bases). V lost 7 bases, J lost 4 bases, and 14 bases lay in between. The germline V gene has CDR1 MNHNS and CDR2 SASEGT. The CDR3 covers 14 residues.

The chain links TRBV19 to TRBJ2-5; 10 bases fit TRBD2. The germline V gene encodes CDR1 LNHDA and CDR2 SQIVND (reference sequence). Losses at the gene ends were 5 bases for V and 5 bases for J; bases not matched to a gene: 8. The CDR3 is 15 amino acids. This chain's CDR3 is CASSSLAGGRETQYF. The CDR3 nucleotides are TGTGCCAGTAGTTCATTAGCGGGGGGCCGGGAGACCCAGTACTTC.

The V gene is TRBV6-5, the J gene TRBJ2-7; a weak D match, TRBD1 (6 bases). Germline values: CDR1 MNHEY, CDR2 SVGAGI. The CDR3 covers 13 residues. Trimming left V 7 bases short and J 6 bases short, with 16 bases between. The DNA for the CDR3 is TGTGCCAGCACCGGTACAGGGTACGGCGAGCAGTACTTC. Amino acids: CASTGTGYGEQYF.

CDR3 in DNA: TGTGCCAGCAGCCCCGACAGGAACTATGGCTACACCTTC. It is translated as CASSPDRNYGYTF. This chain connects TRBV6-5 to TRBJ1-2, with D possibly matching TRBD1 (6 bases). This CDR3 is 13 amino acids long. Between the trimmed V and J ends, which lost 6 bases and 2 bases, there was a span of 10 bases. From germline, CDR1 is MNHEY and CDR2 SVGAGI.

The rearrangement links TRBV5-1 to TRBJ2-3; 7 nucleotides align to TRBD1. The CDR3 is 14 amino acids. J gave up 4 bases and V 4 bases, and 6 bases lay outside the gene matches. The germline V gene encodes CDR1 SGHRS and CDR2 YFSETQ. CDR3 region: CASSPRQGPDTQYF. CDR3 coding DNA: TGCGCCAGCAGCCCCCGACAGGGCCCAGATACGCAGTATTTT.

This clone appeared a single time. The chain links TRBV6-5 to TRBJ1-2; TRBD1 aligns across 7 bases. V lost 4 bases and J lost 4; bases outside the gene matches: 3. The germline CDR1 and CDR2 sequences are MNHEY and SVGAGI. CDR3 length: 13 amino acids. The CDR3 DNA reads as TGTGCCAGCAGTTCACAGGGGTTCTATGGCTACACCTTC. This encodes CASSSQGFYGYTF.

The rearrangement uses TRBV10-3 and TRBJ1-1, with 7 bases fitting TRBD1. Germline assignment: CDR1 ENHRY and CDR2 SYGVKD. After removal of 10 bases from V and 4 bases from J, the junction contained 12 bases not matched to a gene. This CDR3 has 14 amino acids. The CDR3 loop reads CASLEGAGGTEAFF. In nucleotides, the CDR3 is TGTGCCAGTTTAGAGGGGGCCGGGGGCACTGAAGCTTTCTTT.

The sample holds a few counts of this clone. The chain carries TRBV6-1 and TRBJ2-3; either TRBD1 or TRBD2 may fit D (6 bases each). The CDR3 loop spans 15 amino acids. Trimming removed 1 base at V and 6 bases at J, with 14 bases between. CDR1 and CDR2 from the germline V gene are MNHNS and SASEGT. This chain's CDR3 is CASSEGGLGGDTQYF. Written as DNA, the CDR3 is TGTGCCAGCAGTGAAGGTGGGCTAGGGGGGGATACGCAGTATTTT.

V and J are TRBV6-4 and TRBJ2-7, with 8 nucleotides matching TRBD2. The CDR3 extends over 15 amino acids. Per the germline V gene, CDR1 is MRHNA and CDR2 is SNTAGT. V was pared by 3 bases and J by 1 base, with 5 bases of the junction left unmatched. CDR3 nucleotides: TGTGCCAGCAGTGAGGGCGGGGGGACGTCCTACGAGCAGTACTTC. Its translation is CASSEGGGTSYEQYF.

The chain joins TRBV2 to TRBJ1-4, with a weak D call TRBD1 (5 bases). The CDR3 sequence is 14 residues long. Trimming stripped 6 bases from V and 17 bases from J, with 25 bases between. The germline V gene has CDR1 SNHLY and CDR2 FYNNEI. The CDR3 coding sequence is TGTGCCAGCAGAGTTCGTTGGGACCGCGTTCCTGTTTTTTTT. This translates into CASRVRWDRVPVFF.

This clone was picked up a small number of times. The chain combines TRBV5-4 with TRBJ1-2; possibly TRBD1 for D (6 bases). The CDR3 totals 13 residues. Germline V gene data show CDR1 as SGHNT and CDR2 as YYREEE (reference sequence). The V and J ends lost 2 bases and 8 bases respectively, with 13 bases between them. The CDR3 DNA sequence: TGTGCCAGCAGCTTCGTGGGGGCTGGCGGCTACACCTTC. As protein: CASSFVGAGGYTF.

Details on this clone: Other DNA sequences in this specimen translate into the identical CDR3. V usage is TRBV28 and J usage is TRBJ2-7, with D hard to call. Trimming took off 3 bases at V and 4 bases at J, with 7 bases between the two ends. The V gene's germline CDR1 is MDHEN and CDR2 SYDVKM. This CDR3 has 12 residues. CDR3 sequence (DNA): TGTGCCAGCAGTTTTTCTAGTTACGAGCAGTACTTC. Amino acid sequence: CASSFSSYEQYF.

The chain couples TRBV2 to TRBJ1-6; 7 bases are a match to TRBD1. CDR1 is SNHLY and CDR2 is FYNNEI in the germline V gene. J lost 10 bases, V lost 3 bases, and 6 bases had no gene match. CDR3 length: 14 residues. The DNA for the CDR3 is TGTGCCAGCAGTGATCGGACAGGCTTATCACCCCTCCACTTT. Protein product: CASSDRTGLSPLHF.

V and J are TRBV6-6 and TRBJ2-3, with D unresolved. Trimming cost V 6 bases and J 4 bases, with 8 bases left between them. CDR1 is MNHNY, CDR2 SVGAGI, per germline (reference sequence). This CDR3 spans 12 amino acids. This chain's CDR3 is CASRTPADTQYF. The CDR3 DNA reads TGTGCCAGCAGAACGCCGGCAGATACGCAGTATTTT.

V is TRBV2 and J is TRBJ2-3; D gene uncertain. The CDR3 has 16 residues. Looked up from germline, CDR1 is SNHLY and CDR2 is FYNNEI. Trimming stripped 8 bases from V and 0 bases from J, with 18 bases between. The CDR3 sequence is CASHHQYSLSTDTQYF. CDR3 bases: TGTGCCAGCCACCACCAGTACTCGCTTAGCACAGATACGCAGTATTTT.

Regarding this clone: Other DNA sequences from this sample encode an identical CDR3 as well. V gene TRBV6-6 combines with J gene TRBJ2-7; 7 nucleotides align to TRBD1. CDR1 is MNHNY, CDR2 SVGAGI, per germline (reference sequence). V lost 6 bases, J lost 0 bases, and 5 bases stayed unmatched. The CDR3 is made up of 14 amino acids. The chain's CDR3 is CASSPRDSSYEQYF. For the CDR3, the DNA is TGTGCCAGCAGCCCCCGGGACAGCTCCTACGAGCAGTACTTC.

This clone appeared a few times. This chain links TRBV4-1 with TRBJ1-5, with D unresolved. Trimming cost V 1 base and J 5 bases, with 12 bases left between them. Germline-derived CDR1 and CDR2 are MGHRA and YSYEKL. CDR3 length: 15 amino acids. CDR3 coding DNA: TGCGCCAGCAGCCAAGCTGGCAGCTCCTATCAGCCCCAGCATTTT. It codes for CASSQAGSSYQPQHF.

The rearrangement uses TRBV19 and TRBJ1-6; TRBD1 aligns across 10 bases. CDR1 is LNHDA, CDR2 SQIVND, per germline (reference sequence). V was clipped by 4 bases and J by 7 bases; unmatched bases: 4. The CDR3 totals 15 residues. CDR3 sequence: CASSTGTGENSPLHF. As DNA, the CDR3 is TGTGCCAGTAGTACCGGGACAGGGGAGAATTCACCCCTCCACTTT.

The chain has TRBV2 and TRBJ1-5; TRBD1 matches at 8 bases. In germline, CDR1 is SNHLY, CDR2 FYNNEI. The CDR3 extends over 14 amino acids. Germline trimming cut 11 bases from V and 4 bases from J; bases unmatched to any gene: 10. CDR3 loop: CAVRGDRGNQPQHF. CDR3 DNA sequence: TGTGCCGTCCGAGGCGACAGGGGTAATCAGCCCCAGCATTTT. Full variable domain (outside the CDR3, taken from reference TRBV2 and TRBJ1-5): EPEVTQTPSHQVTQMGQEVILRCVPISNHLYFYWYRQILGQKVEFLVSFYNNEISEKSEIFDDQFSVERPDGSNFTLKIRSTKLEDSAMYFCAVRGDRGNQPQHFGDGTRLSIL.

The chain carries TRBV6-1 and TRBJ1-1; TRBD1 is a possible D gene (6 bases). Trimming stripped 6 bases from V and 1 base from J, with 9 bases between. The CDR3 contains 13 residues. Germline CDR1 MNHNS, CDR2 SASEGT. The CDR3 DNA reads TGTGCCAGCAGCCTGGACAGGAACACTGAAGCTTTCTTT. Its translation: CASSLDRNTEAFF.

V usage is TRBV10-2 and J usage is TRBJ2-1, with 15 bases that match TRBD2. This CDR3 spans 14 amino acids. With V trimmed by 8 bases and J by 8 bases, 4 bases remained unmatched. The germline CDR1 and CDR2 sequences are WSHSY and SAAADI. The CDR3 DNA reads as TGCGCCAGCGGACTAGCGGGAGGGATCGATGAGCAGTTCTTC. Its protein product is CASGLAGGIDEQFF.

The gene calls are TRBV5-8 and TRBJ1-4; 9 nucleotides align to TRBD1. With 4 bases clipped from V and 8 bases from J, the junction kept 9 bases outside the gene matches. Germline V gene lookup returns CDR1 SGHTS and CDR2 YDEGEE. The CDR3 extends over 15 amino acids. In DNA, the CDR3 is TGTGCCAGCAGCGCGGACAGGGGAGGTTGGGAAAAACTGTTTTTT. This sequence encodes CASSADRGGWEKLFF.

The chain links TRBV19 to TRBJ2-1; 7 bases match TRBD2. Germline V gives CDR1 LNHDA, CDR2 SQIVND (reference sequence). V shed 0 bases and J 10 bases; nucleotides not matched to a gene: 9. The CDR3 totals 15 residues. The chain's CDR3 is CASSIESAGVWEQFF. The CDR3 nucleotides read TGTGCCAGTAGTATAGAATCTGCGGGAGTCTGGGAGCAGTTCTTC.

The chain has TRBV5-4 and TRBJ2-1; the D is unclear. The CDR3 runs 15 residues. V was shortened by 0 bases and J by 8 bases, with 15 bases between the two germline ends. The germline V gene encodes CDR1 SGHNT and CDR2 YYREEE (reference sequence). The CDR3 nucleotides are TGTGCCAGCAGCTTGGGCAGAATCCGGAGCGATGAGCAGTTCTTC. This translates into CASSLGRIRSDEQFF.

This clone was counted a single time. This chain connects TRBV6-5 to TRBJ2-6; D is unclear. The CDR3 consists of 13 residues. Germline lookup yields CDR1 MNHEY and CDR2 SVGAGI. V was trimmed by 7 bases and J by 2 bases, leaving 6 bases between them. In nucleotides, the CDR3 is TGTGCCAGCATGCGAGCTGGGGCCAACGTCCTGACTTTC. This encodes CASMRAGANVLTF.

This chain connects TRBV7-9 to TRBJ1-1, with 7 bases aligning to TRBD1. The ends lost 5 bases at V and 5 bases at J; junction bases unmatched: 8. The V gene's germline CDR1 is SEHNR and CDR2 FQNEAQ (reference sequence). This CDR3 is 14 amino acids long. The CDR3 DNA reads as TGTGCCAGCAGCACCGAGACAGGGTATACTGAAGCTTTCTTT. It is translated as CASSTETGYTEAFF.